This T cell receptor beta chain was sequenced in a study of PD-1 and CTLA-4 blockade in melanoma. The CDR3 runs to 17 residues. The germline gives CDR1 SEHNR, CDR2 FQNEAQ (reference sequence). V gave up 0 bases and J gave up 8 bases; unmatched junction bases: 10. TCRdb's table, derived via immunoSEQ multiplex PCR, lists solely in-frame clones and lacks some. The data show 25,000 to 35,000 clones, about 88% seen once. This clonotype originated in a human donor with melanoma. This sequence joins TRBV7-9 and TRBJ2-1, with 10 bases lining up with TRBD2. The sample consisted of CD8+ T cells from peripheral blood, taken before anti-PD-1 treatment. The CDR3 is CASSLARGSGRFDEQFF. The CDR3 DNA sequence: TGTGCCAGCAGCTTAGCGCGTGGTAGCGGGAGGTTCGATGAGCAGTTCTTC.